This entry lists 17 T cell receptor beta chains sequenced from one sample in a study of T cells in Graves' hyperthyroidism and ophthalmopathy. Template material for amplifying TCR beta CDR3 regions consisted of RNA transcripts. The TCR CDR3 first-round RT-PCR relied on the HTBI primer set. TCRdb used MiXCR to reprocess the multiplex PCR reads, holding one entry per CDR3 protein. The sample holds roughly 200,000 distinct CDR3 sequences, roughly 18% seen once. Sequencing was carried out using blood. These TCRs come from a man in his forties or fifties with Graves' hyperthyroidism.

This clonotype has at least ten counts. The chain combines TRBV24-1 with TRBJ2-5; D might be TRBD1 (5 bases). The germline CDR1 and CDR2 sequences are KGHDR and SFDVKD. Trimming stripped 4 bases from V and 5 bases from J, with 10 bases between. CDR3 length: 13 residues. Here the CDR3 reads CATSETAGETQYF. DNA for the CDR3: TGTGCCACCAGTGAGACAGCTGGGGAGACCCAGTACTTC.

The J gene is TRBJ1-4, the V gene TRBV7-2, with D perhaps TRBD1 (5 bases). CDR1 is SGHTA and CDR2 is FQGNSA in the germline V gene. CDR3 length: 15 amino acids. Deletions cut 7 bases from V and 8 bases from J, with 20 bases between. The CDR3, as DNA: TGTGCCAGCATCCCGGGGGGTGGGGCAGGAGAAAAACTGTTTTTT. Protein product: CASIPGGGAGEKLFF.

This clonotype came up many times. The CDR3 DNA is TGCAGTGCGGTAACCGGGACAGAGGGATCACCCCTCCACTTT. Its protein is CSAVTGTEGSPLHF. The rearrangement links TRBV20-1 to TRBJ1-6; 7 nucleotides match TRBD1. The CDR3 has 14 amino acids. V lost 6 bases and J lost 10; bases outside the gene matches: 12. Germline V CDR1 and CDR2: DFQATT, SNEGSKA (reference sequence).

This clonotype was picked up many times. The V and J genes are TRBV6-2 or TRBV6-3 and TRBJ2-5, with D perhaps TRBD2 (6 bases). Trimming took 6 bases from V and 0 from J, leaving 17 bases between them. The germline V gene has CDR1 MNHEY and CDR2 SVGEGT. The length of the CDR3 is 16 residues. CDR3 sequence (DNA): TGTGCCAGCAGAAGCTGGGGACTGGCCGACCAAGAGACCCAGTACTTC. Encoded protein: CASRSWGLADQETQYF.

This clonotype was seen repeatedly, ten times or more. The CDR3 nucleotides read TGCGCCTCGCGCGGGGTTTCCTACGAGCAGTACTTC. It codes for CASRGVSYEQYF. The chain couples TRBV10-2 to TRBJ2-7; D possibly corresponds to TRBD2 (6 bases). The V gene lost 11 bases and the J gene lost 1 base, with 12 bases spanning the gap. Germline V gene sequence: CDR1 WSHSY, CDR2 SAAADI. This CDR3 contains 12 residues.

This clonotype appeared many times. V is TRBV12-3 or TRBV12-4 and J is TRBJ1-2, with D tentatively TRBD1 (6 bases). V shed 4 bases and J shed 4 bases, with 19 bases lying between them. This CDR3 contains 16 residues. The CDR3 spells CASSSNLGQNLYGYTF. Here the CDR3 DNA reads TGTGCCAGCAGTTCTAACCTCGGACAGAACCTCTATGGCTACACCTTC.

V is TRBV3-2 and J is TRBJ1-2; the table's TRBD1 call for D was not verified on the DNA. TRBV3-2 is a known pseudogene. This CDR3 contains 15 residues. The CDR3 protein is CASSQGGTGGDGYTF. The CDR3 DNA follows: TGTGCCAGCAGCCAGGGTGGGACAGGGGGTGACGGCTACACCTTC.

This clonotype was recorded at least ten times. The chain combines TRBV7-8 with TRBJ1-5; no reliable D call. Trimming took 5 bases from V and 7 from J, leaving 9 bases between them. CDR1 and CDR2 (germline): SGHVS, FQNEAQ. This CDR3 is 12 amino acids long. The CDR3: CASSLVAQPQHF. The CDR3 DNA sequence: TGTGCCAGCAGCCTCGTTGCACAGCCCCAGCATTTT.

The V and J genes are TRBV7-2 and TRBJ2-7; TRBD2 aligns across 7 bases. Germline V lookup: CDR1 SGHTA, CDR2 FQGNSA. J gave up 2 bases and V 0 bases, and 4 bases lay outside the gene matches. There are 15 residues in the CDR3. As DNA, the CDR3 is TGTACCAGCAGCTTAGCGTTCGGGGGGACCTACGAGCAGTACTTC. Translation: CTSSLAFGGTYEQYF.

In this sample, this clonotype turned up many times. J is TRBJ2-1 and V is TRBV29-1, with D unresolved. The CDR3 extends over 14 amino acids. Germline V lookup: CDR1 SQVTM, CDR2 ANQGSEA. Trimming pared 1 base from V and 4 bases from J, leaving 11 bases between. The CDR3 protein is CSVEGSVAYNEQFF. The CDR3 nucleotides read TGCAGCGTTGAAGGGTCGGTAGCTTACAATGAGCAGTTCTTC.

This clonotype has ten or more counts. The DNA of the CDR3 is TGCAGTGCTATCCTCGATCCACAGGGGAAGCTTCAGTTCTTC. Its protein is CSAILDPQGKLQFF. This chain links TRBV20-1 with TRBJ2-1; 7 bases map to TRBD1. CDR1 DFQATT and CDR2 SNEGSKA come from the germline V gene (reference sequence). CDR3 length: 14 amino acids. The ends lost 4 bases at V and 13 bases at J; junction bases unmatched: 16.

The chain has TRBV3-1 and TRBJ2-7, with D possibly matching TRBD1 (5 bases). CDR1 is LGHDT and CDR2 is YNNKEL in the germline V gene (reference sequence). V lost 1 base and J lost 7, with 8 bases in between. The CDR3 is 12 amino acids. The CDR3 protein is CASSQVPGEQYF. The CDR3 DNA is TGTGCCAGCAGCCAAGTCCCAGGGGAGCAGTACTTC.

This clonotype was picked up a small number of times. A much larger clone lies a single base off, so this may be a read error. The chain has TRBV7-2 and TRBJ2-7; TRBD2 matches at 10 bases. Germline V gene data show CDR1 as SGHTA and CDR2 as FQGNSA. This CDR3 comprises 17 residues. Unmatched junction bases numbered 12, after V lost 2 bases and J lost 5 bases. The CDR3 loop reads CASSLKAPLAGFHEQYF. Written as DNA, the CDR3 is TGTGCCAGCAGCTTAAAGGCGCCACTAGCGGGATTCCACGAGCAGTACTTC.

This clonotype was picked up a small number of times. The V gene is TRBV20-1, the J gene TRBJ2-3, with 7 bases fitting TRBD2. V lost 6 bases and J lost 0; bases outside the gene matches: 6. The germline CDR1 and CDR2 sequences are DFQATT and SNEGSKA (reference sequence). The CDR3 is 14 amino acids. The CDR3 DNA follows: TGCAGTGCCCCCCCGGGGGGAAGCACAGATACGCAGTATTTT. It translates to CSAPPGGSTDTQYF.

As regards this clonotype: The missing conserved phenylalanine or tryptophan at the end of this CDR3 makes a read error likely. This rearrangement joins TRBV14 to TRBJ2-1; TRBD1 matches at 9 bases. V gave up 2 bases and J gave up 4 bases; unmatched junction bases: 3. Per the germline V gene, CDR1 is SGHDN and CDR2 is FVKESK. This CDR3 region has 15 residues. The chain's CDR3 is CASSQTGGAYNEQFL. The CDR3, as DNA: TGTGCCAGCAGCCAAACAGGGGGCGCGTACAATGAGCAGTTCTTA.

This clonotype showed up many times. The rearrangement links TRBV28 to TRBJ2-7; D unclear. The germline V gene encodes CDR1 MDHEN and CDR2 SYDVKM. There are 13 residues in the CDR3. Trimming stripped 6 bases from V and 1 base from J, with 10 bases between. CDR3 protein: CASRATGSYEQYF. In DNA form, the CDR3 reads TGTGCCAGCAGGGCTACGGGTTCCTACGAGCAGTACTTC.

The V call is TRBV11-2, the J call TRBJ2-2; tentatively, D is TRBD2 (7 bases). CDR1 is SGHAT and CDR2 is FQNNGV in the germline V gene. The CDR3 totals 16 residues. Deletions cut 4 bases from V and 5 bases from J, with 17 bases between. The CDR3 reads CASSSPRGGGTGELFF. The DNA of the CDR3 is TGTGCCAGCAGCTCCCCAAGGGGAGGGGGGACCGGGGAGCTGTTTTTT.